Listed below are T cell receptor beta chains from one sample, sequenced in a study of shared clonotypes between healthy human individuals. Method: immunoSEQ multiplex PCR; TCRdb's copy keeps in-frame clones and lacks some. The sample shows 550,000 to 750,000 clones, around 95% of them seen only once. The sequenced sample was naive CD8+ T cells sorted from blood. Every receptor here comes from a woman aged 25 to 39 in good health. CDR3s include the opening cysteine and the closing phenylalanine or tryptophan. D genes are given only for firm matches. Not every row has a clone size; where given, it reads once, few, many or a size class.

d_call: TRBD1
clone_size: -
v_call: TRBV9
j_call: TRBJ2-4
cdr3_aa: CASSASGQGKNIQYF
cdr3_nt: TGTGCCAGCAGCGCGTCGGGACAGGGGAAAAACATTCAGTACTTC

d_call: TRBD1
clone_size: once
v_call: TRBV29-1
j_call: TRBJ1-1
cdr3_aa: CSVRKDRGSTEAFF
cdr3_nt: TGCAGCGTGAGAAAGGACAGGGGGTCCACTGAAGCTTTCTTT

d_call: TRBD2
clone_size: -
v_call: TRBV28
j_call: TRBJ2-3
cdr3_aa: CASSSISGTSGIVPDTQYF
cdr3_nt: TGTGCCAGCAGTTCAATCTCCGGGACTAGCGGGATCGTCCCAGATACGCAGTATTTT

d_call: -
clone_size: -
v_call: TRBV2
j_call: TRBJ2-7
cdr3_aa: CASSVSGVDEQYF
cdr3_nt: TGTGCCAGCAGTGTGAGTGGGGTAGACGAGCAGTACTTC

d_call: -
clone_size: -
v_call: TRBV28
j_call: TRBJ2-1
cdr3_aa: CASSLGLGSGNEQFF
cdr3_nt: TGTGCCAGCAGTTTAGGGTTAGGGTCGGGAAATGAGCAGTTCTTC

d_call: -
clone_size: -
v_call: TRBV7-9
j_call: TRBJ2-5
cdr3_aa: CASSWLTGTTYQETQYF
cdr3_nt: TGTGCCAGCAGCTGGCTGACCGGGACCACGTACCAAGAGACCCAGTACTTC

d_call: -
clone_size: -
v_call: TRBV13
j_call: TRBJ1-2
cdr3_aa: CASSLGTLYGYTF
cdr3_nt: TGTGCCAGCAGCTTAGGGACTTTGTATGGCTACACCTTC

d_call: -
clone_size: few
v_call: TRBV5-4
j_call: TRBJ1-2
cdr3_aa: CASSLWTRGTYGYTF
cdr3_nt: TGTGCCAGCAGCTTGTGGACCAGGGGAACCTATGGCTACACCTTC

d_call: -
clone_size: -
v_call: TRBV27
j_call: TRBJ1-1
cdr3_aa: CASSWFLGESEAFF
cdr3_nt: TGTGCCAGCAGTTGGTTTTTAGGGGAGTCTGAAGCTTTCTTT

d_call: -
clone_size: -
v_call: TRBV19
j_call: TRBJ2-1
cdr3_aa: CASSIGGSGQFF
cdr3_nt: TGTGCCAGTAGTATAGGGGGGAGCGGGCAGTTCTTC

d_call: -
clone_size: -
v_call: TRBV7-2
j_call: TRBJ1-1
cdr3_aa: CASSLNGMNTEAFF
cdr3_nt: TGTGCCAGCAGCTTAAACGGAATGAACACTGAAGCTTTCTTT

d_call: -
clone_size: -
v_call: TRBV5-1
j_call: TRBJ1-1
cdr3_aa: CASSEGVGTEAFF
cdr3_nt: TGCGCCAGCAGTGAGGGGGTAGGTACTGAAGCTTTCTTT

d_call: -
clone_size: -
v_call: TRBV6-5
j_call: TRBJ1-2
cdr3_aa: CASSYLGSPDGYTF
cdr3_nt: TGTGCCAGCAGTTACCTGGGCAGCCCCGATGGCTACACCTTC

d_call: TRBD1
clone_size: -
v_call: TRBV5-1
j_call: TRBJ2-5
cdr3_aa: CATKTGVEETQYF
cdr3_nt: TGCGCCACCAAGACAGGGGTCGAGGAGACCCAGTACTTC

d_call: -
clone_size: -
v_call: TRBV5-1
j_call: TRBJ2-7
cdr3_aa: CASSLEGISDEQYF
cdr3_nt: TGCGCCAGCAGCTTGGAGGGGATTAGCGACGAGCAGTACTTC

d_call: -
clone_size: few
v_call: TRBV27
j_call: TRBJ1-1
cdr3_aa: CASSPRWGNNTEAFF
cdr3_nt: TGTGCCAGCAGTCCCAGGTGGGGGAATAACACTGAAGCTTTCTTT

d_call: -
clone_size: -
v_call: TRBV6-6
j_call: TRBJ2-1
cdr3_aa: CASSPTDNEQFF
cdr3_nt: TGTGCCAGCAGTCCGACGGATAATGAGCAGTTCTTC

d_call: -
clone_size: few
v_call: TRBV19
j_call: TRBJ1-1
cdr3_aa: CASSVVSNTEAFF
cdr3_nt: TGTGCCAGTAGTGTGGTTTCGAACACTGAAGCTTTCTTT

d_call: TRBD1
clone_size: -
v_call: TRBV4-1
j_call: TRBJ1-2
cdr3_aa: CASSPRDSIFGYTF
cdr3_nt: TGCGCCAGCAGCCCCCGGGACAGCATATTTGGCTACACCTTC

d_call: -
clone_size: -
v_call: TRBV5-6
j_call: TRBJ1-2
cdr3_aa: CASSLSGYGYTF
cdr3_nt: TGTGCCAGCAGCTTATCGGGCTATGGCTACACCTTC

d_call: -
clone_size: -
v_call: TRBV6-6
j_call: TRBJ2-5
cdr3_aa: CASRSEETQYF
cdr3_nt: TGTGCCAGCAGGTCGGAGGAGACCCAGTACTTC

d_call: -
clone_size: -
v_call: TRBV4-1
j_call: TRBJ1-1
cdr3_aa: CASSPRTAGSMNTEAFF
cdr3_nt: TGCGCCAGCAGCCCACGGACAGCCGGTAGCATGAACACTGAAGCTTTCTTT

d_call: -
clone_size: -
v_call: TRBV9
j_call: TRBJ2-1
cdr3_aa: CASSVDGVNEQFF
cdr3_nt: TGTGCCAGCAGCGTAGATGGGGTCAATGAGCAGTTCTTC

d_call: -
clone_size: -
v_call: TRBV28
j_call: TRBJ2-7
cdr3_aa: CASSLWKRDTEVDEQYF
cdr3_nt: TGTGCCAGCAGTTTATGGAAGCGGGACACAGAGGTCGACGAGCAGTACTTC

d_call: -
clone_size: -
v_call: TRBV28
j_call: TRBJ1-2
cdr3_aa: CASTLRGKSYGYTF
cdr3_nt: TGTGCCAGCACTTTACGGGGGAAATCCTATGGCTACACCTTC

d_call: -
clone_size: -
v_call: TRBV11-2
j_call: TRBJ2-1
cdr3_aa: CASLPGGNEQFF
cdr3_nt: TGTGCCAGCCTCCCCGGAGGCAATGAGCAGTTCTTC

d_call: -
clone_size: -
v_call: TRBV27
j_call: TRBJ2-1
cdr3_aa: CASSLYGGTYNEQFF
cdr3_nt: TGTGCCAGCAGTTTATACGGCGGGACCTACAATGAGCAGTTCTTC

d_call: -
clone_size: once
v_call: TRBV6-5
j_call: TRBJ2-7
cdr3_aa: CASSYRSSYEQYF
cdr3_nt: TGTGCCAGCAGTTATCGTAGCTCCTACGAGCAGTACTTC